What follows are 9 T cell receptor beta chains derived from one specimen sequenced in a study of graft-versus-host responses after intestinal transplantation. Processing of graft tissue released intraepithelial and lamina propria lymphocytes. Generated by immunoSEQ multiplex PCR, the TCRdb table keeps only in-frame clones and is missing some. The sample has around 16,000 clones; over 70% are singletons. This specimen consisted of ileum tissue, obtained roughly 450 days after intestinal transplant. These receptors were collected from a human patient who received an intestinal transplant, so some T cells may come from the graft donor.

V usage is TRBV6-1 and J usage is TRBJ2-1, with a tentative D call TRBD2 (5 bases). The CDR3 extends over 21 amino acids. From germline, CDR1 is MNHNS and CDR2 SASEGT. Trimming cost V 1 base and J 0 bases, with 25 bases left between them. The CDR3 DNA reads as TGTGCCAGCAGTGAAGGTTGGGGTGGCGGACTTTTAATTCGCTCCTACAATGAGCAGTTCTTC. Translation: CASSEGWGGGLLIRSYNEQFF.

V usage is TRBV5-4 and J usage is TRBJ1-1, with TRBD1 matching 9 bases. Germline V lookup: CDR1 SGHNT, CDR2 YYREEE (reference sequence). V lost 4 bases and J lost 5; bases outside the gene matches: 6. The length of the CDR3 is 14 residues. CDR3 DNA sequence: TGTGCCAGCAGCCAACAGGGGGCGGGGACTGAAGCTTTCTTT. It codes for CASSQQGAGTEAFF.

This chain links TRBV6-1 with TRBJ2-6; D remains ambiguous. CDR1 and CDR2 (germline): MNHNS, SASEGT. The V and J ends lost 2 bases and 0 bases respectively, with 2 bases between them. The CDR3 is made up of 14 amino acids. The CDR3 DNA follows: TGTGCCAGCAGTGAACCCTCTGGGGCCAACGTCCTGACTTTC. Protein: CASSEPSGANVLTF.

This chain connects TRBV28 to TRBJ2-1, with D maybe TRBD2 (5 bases). Trimming stripped 3 bases from V and 7 bases from J, with 13 bases between. The germline V gene has CDR1 MDHEN and CDR2 SYDVKM. This CDR3 has 14 residues. The CDR3: CASSFLVSGNEQFF. CDR3 nucleotides: TGTGCCAGCAGTTTTCTGGTGTCGGGGAATGAGCAGTTCTTC.

DNA for the CDR3: TGCGCCAGCACCCAGGACCCACGGAACACTGAAGCTTTCTTT. It encodes CASTQDPRNTEAFF. This chain uses TRBV5-1 with TRBJ1-1; D is unresolved. Germline lookup yields CDR1 SGHRS and CDR2 YFSETQ. V was clipped by 6 bases and J by 1 base, with 13 bases between them. The CDR3 sequence is 14 residues long. Full variable domain (outside the CDR3, taken from reference TRBV5-1 and TRBJ1-1): KAGVTQTPRYLIKTRGQQVTLSCSPISGHRSVSWYQQTPGQGLQFLFEYFSETQRNKGNFPGRFSGRQFSNSRSEMNVSTLELGDSALYLCASTQDPRNTEAFFGQGTRLTVV.

This clone was seen only once. The gene calls are TRBV10-1 and TRBJ2-7; D may be TRBD1 (6 bases). The CDR3 is 12 amino acids. Germline V gene data show CDR1 as WNHNN and CDR2 as SYGVQD (reference sequence). V dropped 10 bases and J dropped 0 bases, with 10 bases sitting between them. CDR3 residues: CATGDNSYEQYF. The CDR3 DNA sequence: TGCGCCACCGGGGACAACTCCTACGAGCAGTACTTC.

V and J are TRBV6-1 and TRBJ1-2; 9 bases fit TRBD1. The CDR3 extends over 15 amino acids. After removal of 6 bases from V and 4 bases from J, the junction contained 9 bases not matched to a gene. The V gene's germline CDR1 is MNHNS and CDR2 SASEGT. CDR3 bases: TGTGCCAGCAGGCTACAGGGGGCGGTGGGCTATGGCTACACCTTC. It specifies CASRLQGAVGYGYTF.

This chain joins TRBV2 and TRBJ2-5; D gene ambiguous. The J call is uncertain, as TRBJ2-7 better fits the DNA end. CDR1 is SNHLY and CDR2 is FYNNEI in the germline V gene. This CDR3 comprises 13 residues. This CDR3 is CASSFGVSYEQYF. Written as DNA, the CDR3 is TGTGCCAGCAGTTTCGGTGTCTCCTACGAGCAGTACTTC.

The J gene is TRBJ2-7, the V gene TRBV2; D is unclear. V lost 4 bases and J lost 5, with 15 bases in between. Germline lookup yields CDR1 SNHLY and CDR2 FYNNEI. The CDR3 loop spans 14 amino acids. For the CDR3, the DNA is TGTGCCAGCAGTGCGCGGCGGACCCCCCACGAGCAGTACTTC. Encoded protein: CASSARRTPHEQYF.